Listed below are T cell receptor beta chains from one sample, sequenced in a study of OX40 agonist ivuxolimab in advanced cancers. The data were produced by immunoSEQ multiplex PCR, yet TCRdb's version contains in-frame clones alone and is incomplete. The data hold approximately 84,000 clones, with over 85% observed a single time. This specimen consisted of CD4+ or CD8+ T cells sorted from blood, obtained in a trial of the OX40 agonist ivuxolimab. The origin of the receptors is an adult with an advanced solid tumor such as melanoma, head and neck, liver or kidney cancer. Each CDR3 is given with its conserved first and last residue. A D gene is named only where the DNA matches it firmly. The listing skips clone size in some rows; elsewhere it reads once, few, many or a size class.

.	TRBJ1-3	15	.	TRBV27	TGTGCCAGCAGCAGAGGACGTAACTCTGGAAACACCATATATTTT	CASSRGRNSGNTIYF
TRBD2	TRBJ2-7	14	.	TRBV5-4	TGTGCCAGCAGTTTAAGCGGGAGCTCCTACGAGCAGTACTTC	CASSLSGSSYEQYF
.	TRBJ2-6	16	.	TRBV5-4	TGTGCCAGCAGCTCGCTCGGGCTGGGGGGGGCCAACGTCCTGACTTTC	CASSSLGLGGANVLTF
TRBD2	TRBJ2-1	17	.	TRBV10-3	TGTGCCATCAGTGAAAGGGCTAGCGGGAGTTCCTACAATGAGCAGTTCTTC	CAISERASGSSYNEQFF
.	TRBJ1-1	11	.	TRBV30	TGTGCCTGGAGTGTAACGGAGGGAGCTTTCTTT	CAWSVTEGAFF
.	TRBJ2-7	16	.	TRBV7-9	TGTGCCAGCAGCTTAGCTGGGGTTAGTCGGGGCTCCGAGCAGTACTTC	CASSLAGVSRGSEQYF
.	TRBJ2-5	11	.	TRBV5-1	TGCGCCAGCAGCCTGCAAGAGACCCAGTACTTC	CASSLQETQYF
TRBD2	TRBJ2-5	17	.	TRBV5-1	TGCGCCAGCAGCTTGGGGCACAGCGGGGGGGCGGCAGAGACCCAGTACTTC	CASSLGHSGGAAETQYF
TRBD2	TRBJ2-7	14	.	TRBV19	TGTGCCAGTAGCTTAACTAGCGACCCTTACGAGCAGTACTTC	CASSLTSDPYEQYF
TRBD2	TRBJ2-1	19	.	TRBV7-3	TGTGCCAGCAGCCCATTCGGGACTAGTTTTGCCCCTTCGGAGAATGAGCAGTTCTTC	CASSPFGTSFAPSENEQFF
TRBD1	TRBJ1-4	14	once	TRBV5-1	TGCGCCAGCAGCTTGGGGACAGGGACCGAAAAACTGTTTTTT	CASSLGTGTEKLFF
.	TRBJ1-2	13	once	TRBV10-3	TGTGCCATCGTTGAGGCAGGGAACTATGGCTACACCTTC	CAIVEAGNYGYTF
.	TRBJ1-1	15	.	TRBV28	TGTGCCAGCAGTTTAATTATCCGGGAGGGTACTGAAGCTTTCTTT	CASSLIIREGTEAFF
.	TRBJ1-2	15	.	TRBV5-4	TGTGCCAGCAGCTTGGTTGGGGGGCGCGGCTATGGCTACACCTTC	CASSLVGGRGYGYTF
TRBD2	TRBJ2-1	16	.	TRBV5-1	TGCGCCAGCAGCTGGACCGGGACTAGCGGGAACAATGAGCAGTTCTTC	CASSWTGTSGNNEQFF
TRBD1	TRBJ2-7	16	.	TRBV19	TGTGCCAGTAGTATAGGAGAAGGGACAGGGTCCTACGAGCAGTACTTC	CASSIGEGTGSYEQYF
.	TRBJ2-7	14	.	TRBV19	TGTGCCAGTAGTGCCCCGGGAGACTCCTACGAGCAGTACTTC	CASSAPGDSYEQYF
TRBD2	TRBJ2-7	15	.	TRBV6-4	TGTGCCAGCAGTGGGGAGGGCAGGGACGACTACGAGCAGTACTTC	CASSGEGRDDYEQYF
.	TRBJ1-1	10	.	TRBV30	TGTGCCTGGAGGGGGGCCGTGGCTTTCTTT	CAWRGAVAFF
TRBD1	TRBJ2-5	14	once	TRBV27	TGTGCCAGCAGTTTAGGGGACAGAGGCGAGACCCAGTACTTC	CASSLGDRGETQYF
.	TRBJ2-1	14	.	TRBV2	TGTGCCAGCATCCCACTAGACGCTTACAATGAGCAGTTCTTC	CASIPLDAYNEQFF
TRBD2	TRBJ2-3	14	.	TRBV28	TGTGCCAGCACCGGGCGGGAGGGCACAGATACGCAGTATTTT	CASTGREGTDTQYF
.	TRBJ2-2	14	.	TRBV29-1	TGCAGCGTCCAAGAAGCAAGCGGCGGCGGGGAGCTGTTTTTT	CSVQEASGGGELFF
.	TRBJ1-5	16	.	TRBV6-1	TGTGCCAGCAGTGTATCAGCAGGGAGTAGCAATCAGCCCCAGCATTTT	CASSVSAGSSNQPQHF
TRBD1	TRBJ1-6	14	.	TRBV28	TGTGCCAGCAGTTTATCAGGGGGCGTCTCACCCCTCCACTTT	CASSLSGGVSPLHF
TRBD2	TRBJ2-5	20	.	TRBV5-1	TGCGCCAGCAGCACAATTCCCGGGACTAGCGGACGCAGGGGTCAAGAGACCCAGTACTTC	CASSTIPGTSGRRGQETQYF
.	TRBJ2-3	15	.	TRBV7-8	TGTGCCAGCAGCTTAGGGCCGGTAGGGAAAGATACGCAGTATTTT	CASSLGPVGKDTQYF
.	TRBJ2-2	13	.	TRBV5-1	TGCGCCAGCAGCCCGCGACAGGCCGGGGAGCTGTTTTTT	CASSPRQAGELFF
.	TRBJ1-2	12	.	TRBV5-1	TGCGCCAGCAGCTTGCCCGGAGGGGGCTACACCTTC	CASSLPGGGYTF
.	TRBJ1-3	15	.	TRBV7-8	TGTGCCAGCATTTTTGGTGCAGGGTCTGGAAACACCATATATTTT	CASIFGAGSGNTIYF
TRBD2	TRBJ2-3	15	.	TRBV6-1	TGTGCCAGCGCACTAGCGTTTAATAGCGCAGATACGCAGTATTTT	CASALAFNSADTQYF
.	TRBJ1-1	13	.	TRBV13	TGTGCCAGCAGCCCAAGGGGGAACACTGAAGCTTTCTTT	CASSPRGNTEAFF
.	TRBJ2-2	15	.	TRBV5-1	TGCGCCAGCAGCCCCCCCCTAGGGGACACCGGGGAGCTGTTTTTT	CASSPPLGDTGELFF
.	TRBJ2-2	13	.	TRBV10-3	TGTGCCATCAACGCCCGAGGAACCGGGGAGCTGTTTTTT	CAINARGTGELFF
.	TRBJ2-1	13	.	TRBV11-3	TGTGCCAGCAGCTTAGTTTCCTACAATGAGCAGTTCTTC	CASSLVSYNEQFF
TRBD1	TRBJ2-2	17	once	TRBV5-1	TGCGCCAGCAGCCCCTTACCGGGACAGGGGGCCGCCGGGGAGCTGTTTTTT	CASSPLPGQGAAGELFF
.	TRBJ1-6	18	few	TRBV11-2	TGTGCCAGCAGCTTAGTCGGCAGGGGTAGCTCCTATAATTCACCCCTCCACTTT	CASSLVGRGSSYNSPLHF
TRBD2	TRBJ2-1	18	.	TRBV7-9	TGTGCCAGCAGCCGGCCACCAAAAGGACTAGCGGGAGTTGATGAGCAGTTCTTC	CASSRPPKGLAGVDEQFF
.	TRBJ1-5	14	.	TRBV13	TGTGCCAGCCGTCGTGCAGGGGGCAATCAGCCCCAGCATTTT	CASRRAGGNQPQHF
.	TRBJ2-2	15	.	TRBV9	TGTGCCAGCAGCCTAAATAGGGTGGACACCGGGGAGCTGTTTTTT	CASSLNRVDTGELFF
TRBD1	TRBJ2-3	14	.	TRBV9	TGTGCCAGCAGCGTGGGACAGGACACGGGGACGCAGTATTTT	CASSVGQDTGTQYF
.	TRBJ1-5	14	.	TRBV15	TGTGCCACCAGCGAGTTACAGTATGATCAGCCCCAGCATTTT	CATSELQYDQPQHF
.	TRBJ2-3	19	.	TRBV10-2	TGCGCCAGCAGTGAGTCGCCCCAAGGGCTGGGGCTGAGCACAGATACGCAGTATTTT	CASSESPQGLGLSTDTQYF
.	TRBJ2-2	14	.	TRBV7-3	TGTGCCAGCAGCTTCGTTGAGAACACCGGGGAGCTGTTTTTT	CASSFVENTGELFF
.	TRBJ2-7	13	.	TRBV2	TGTGCCAGTCTTTATGGACTCGGCGACGAGCAGTACTTC	CASLYGLGDEQYF
TRBD2	TRBJ2-1	15	few	TRBV2	TGTGCCAGCAGTCCGGGACTAGCATCGTTCGATGAGCAGTTCTTC	CASSPGLASFDEQFF
.	TRBJ1-2	13	.	TRBV10-3	TGTGCCAGTCGCGGGGGGACTGACTATGGCTACACCTTC	CASRGGTDYGYTF
.	TRBJ2-1	15	.	TRBV5-4	TGTGCCAGCAGCTTTAAAACTAGTCCTGGGGCGGAGCAGTTCTTC	CASSFKTSPGAEQFF
.	TRBJ1-1	16	few	TRBV12-5	TGTGCTAGTGGTTTGGAAAGGGGAGTGACGAACACTGAAGCTTTCTTT	CASGLERGVTNTEAFF
.	TRBJ2-3	16	.	TRBV9	TGTGCCAGCAGCGTAGAAGGGGTAGGGTTCACAGATACGCAGTATTTT	CASSVEGVGFTDTQYF
.	TRBJ1-2	15	.	TRBV6-1	TGTGCCAGCAGTGGGGTCACCGGCGGCCTCTATGGCTACACCTTC	CASSGVTGGLYGYTF
.	TRBJ1-6	15	.	TRBV6-1	TGTGCCAGCAGTGAATTGGGGGCTAGCAATTCACCCCTCCACTTT	CASSELGASNSPLHF
TRBD1	TRBJ1-2	12	.	TRBV30	TGTGCCTGGAGTACCCGGGACAGGCACCCTATCTTC	CAWSTRDRHPIF
TRBD2	TRBJ2-7	14	.	TRBV5-4	TGTGCCAGCAGCTTGCCGGGACCGCGGGGGGAGCAGTACTTC	CASSLPGPRGEQYF
.	TRBJ2-5	15	.	TRBV5-6	TGTGCCAGCAGCTTGGGTGGGGGGCCGGGAGAGACCCAGTACTTC	CASSLGGGPGETQYF